These 18 T cell receptor beta chains were sequenced from one sample in a study of cytomegalovirus exposure and HLA in healthy donors. Primers for the PCR totalled 60 Vbeta and 13 Jbeta. Sequencing used immunoSEQ multiplex PCR; TCRdb keeps in-frame clones, though not all of them. In all, the sample yields 20,000 to 25,000 clones. Specimen: PBMCs. Source of these receptors: a man between 60 and 75 years old in good health and CMV-seropositive.

The chain couples TRBV6-1 to TRBJ2-5; 9 bases are shared with TRBD1. The CDR3 runs to 15 residues. V lost 7 bases to trimming and J lost 3 bases; unmatched junction nucleotides: 9. Germline V gene sequence: CDR1 MNHNS, CDR2 SASEGT. The CDR3 here is CASMKGTGWEETQYF. Here the CDR3 DNA reads TGTGCCAGCATGAAGGGGACAGGGTGGGAAGAGACCCAGTACTTC.

The rearrangement joins TRBV30 to TRBJ2-3; 7 bases align to TRBD2. Germline V gene data show CDR1 as GTSNPN and CDR2 as SVGIG (reference sequence). This CDR3 spans 16 amino acids. V shed 2 bases, J shed 3 bases, and the junction held 11 bases outside the gene matches. The CDR3 loop is CAWSHTTSRGTDTQYF. CDR3 nucleotides: TGTGCCTGGAGTCATACGACTAGCCGTGGGACAGATACGCAGTATTTT.

This rearrangement joins TRBV15 to TRBJ1-5, with D hard to call. Germline lookup yields CDR1 LNHNV and CDR2 YYDKDF (reference sequence). This CDR3 has 17 residues. Trimming removed 1 base from V and 2 bases from J, with 15 bases in between. The CDR3 here is CATSRGNSGSGNQPQHF. CDR3 in DNA: TGTGCCACCAGCAGAGGGAACTCGGGGAGTGGCAATCAGCCCCAGCATTTT.

DNA of the CDR3: TGTGCCAGCAGCCCCGTCCGCGGGAGTTACGAGCAGTACTTC. It codes for CASSPVRGSYEQYF. The genes are TRBV11-2 and TRBJ2-7, with 7 bases identical to TRBD2. The CDR3 consists of 14 residues. The V gene end was trimmed by 5 bases and the J gene end by 4 bases; junction bases not matched to a gene: 8. Looked up from germline, CDR1 is SGHAT and CDR2 is FQNNGV.

This chain joins TRBV7-9 and TRBJ1-2, with 10 bases identical to TRBD1. Germline-derived CDR1 and CDR2 are SEHNR and FQNEAQ (reference sequence). The ends lost 5 bases at V and 6 bases at J; junction bases unmatched: 9. The CDR3 runs to 15 residues. The CDR3 spells CASSDRQGAVDGYTF. For the CDR3, the DNA is TGTGCCAGCAGCGACCGACAGGGGGCGGTAGATGGCTACACCTTC.

The DNA of the CDR3 is TGTGCCAGCAGTCGCGGGTGGGAGCAGTACTTC. Translation: CASSRGWEQYF. J is TRBJ2-7 and V is TRBV25-1, with TRBD2 as a possible D gene (5 bases). The CDR3 sequence is 11 residues long. V shed 5 bases and J shed 7 bases, with 9 bases lying between them. Germline CDR1 and CDR2: MGHDK and SYGVNS.

This chain connects TRBV4-1 to TRBJ2-1; 7 nucleotides line up with TRBD2. Trimming took 4 bases from V and 0 from J; bases not matched to a gene: 12. The CDR3 contains 18 residues. CDR1 is MGHRA, CDR2 YSYEKL, per germline. CDR3 loop: CASSRLGGSGGSYNEQFF. CDR3 sequence (DNA): TGCGCCAGCAGCCGATTGGGGGGGAGCGGAGGCTCCTACAATGAGCAGTTCTTC.

This rearrangement joins TRBV7-9 to TRBJ2-1; TRBD2 matches at 10 bases. Germline CDR1 SEHNR, CDR2 FQNEAQ (reference sequence). CDR3 length equals 19 residues. V was pared by 5 bases and J by 7 bases, with 20 bases of the junction left unmatched. The CDR3 sequence is CASSPRLRTSGTDKNEQFF. The DNA for the CDR3 is TGTGCCAGCAGCCCACGCCTAAGGACTAGCGGAACAGATAAAAATGAGCAGTTCTTC.

The chain carries TRBV6-1 and TRBJ1-4; possible D gene TRBD1, 6 bases. Trimming removed 2 bases at V and 4 bases at J, with 8 bases between. The CDR3 loop spans 14 amino acids. Germline V gives CDR1 MNHNS, CDR2 SASEGT. CDR3 loop: CASSESRGNEKLFF. CDR3 in DNA: TGTGCCAGCAGTGAATCCAGGGGTAATGAAAAACTGTTTTTT.

The rearrangement links TRBV7-9 to TRBJ1-1, with no clear D. V shed 7 bases and J shed 6 bases, with 12 bases lying between them. CDR1 and CDR2 from the germline V gene are SEHNR and FQNEAQ (reference sequence). This CDR3 spans 12 amino acids. The CDR3 spells CASTLLEAEAFF. The CDR3, as DNA: TGTGCCAGCACCCTTCTGGAGGCTGAAGCTTTCTTT.

The chain combines TRBV29-1 with TRBJ2-5; D is unclear. The CDR3 has 12 residues. CDR1 is SQVTM, CDR2 ANQGSEA, per germline. Trimming removed 4 bases at V and 5 bases at J, with 11 bases between. The CDR3 spells CSVVVNGETQYF. The CDR3 nucleotides are TGCAGCGTTGTTGTGAACGGGGAGACCCAGTACTTC.

Comment on this clone: One junction end disagrees with the germline gene, perhaps due to a read error. This chain links TRBV28 with TRBJ2-7; TRBD2 matches at 9 bases. In germline, CDR1 is MDHEN, CDR2 SYDVKM. This CDR3 region has 14 residues. CDR3 residues: CASNGAGKSAGGDF. In nucleotides, the CDR3 is TGTGCCAGCAACGGTGCAGGGAAGTCGGCGGGAGGGGACTTC.

V is TRBV27 and J is TRBJ2-2; 9 nucleotides agree with TRBD1. J lost 6 bases, V lost 8 bases, and 4 bases had no gene match. The germline CDR1 and CDR2 sequences are MNHEY and SMNVEV (reference sequence). This CDR3 is built from 13 residues. The CDR3 DNA reads as TGTGCCAGCCAGCGGACAGGGGCCGGGGAGCTGTTTTTT. This encodes CASQRTGAGELFF.

The chain carries TRBV29-1 and TRBJ1-1, with a weak D call TRBD1 (5 bases). CDR1 is SQVTM, CDR2 ANQGSEA, per germline. Trimming took 3 bases from V and 9 from J, leaving 8 bases between them. This CDR3 comprises 10 residues. CDR3 sequence reads: CSVELGQAFF. CDR3 DNA sequence: TGCAGCGTTGAGTTGGGGCAAGCTTTCTTT.

The rearrangement joins TRBV4-1 to TRBJ2-7; 8 bases map to TRBD1. The CDR3 spans 16 residues. Losses at the gene ends were 3 bases for V and 2 bases for J; bases not matched to a gene: 9. Germline V gene data show CDR1 as MGHRA and CDR2 as YSYEKL. The CDR3 reads CASSQARTGPTYEQYF. In DNA, the CDR3 is TGCGCCAGCAGCCAGGCTCGGACAGGGCCTACCTACGAGCAGTACTTC.

The rearrangement joins TRBV6-5 to TRBJ2-2; no reliable D call. CDR1 MNHEY and CDR2 SVGAGI come from the germline V gene. The CDR3 loop spans 14 amino acids. Between the trimmed V and J ends, which lost 4 bases and 5 bases, there was a span of 11 bases. CDR3: CASSSWSQTGELFF. The CDR3 DNA sequence: TGTGCCAGCAGTTCCTGGAGTCAGACCGGGGAGCTGTTTTTT.

The rearrangement uses TRBV5-1 and TRBJ1-4, with D perhaps matching TRBD1 (6 bases). The CDR3 extends over 14 amino acids. Germline V gene sequence: CDR1 SGHRS, CDR2 YFSETQ. Deletions cut 1 base from V and 8 bases from J, with 12 bases between. The CDR3 DNA follows: TGCGCCAGCAGCTTGTGGGGGCAAGGGGAAAAACTGTTTTTT. Translating gives CASSLWGQGEKLFF.

The gene calls are TRBV19 and TRBJ2-7; maybe TRBD1 (5 bases). Trimming took 3 bases from V and 1 from J, leaving 16 bases between them. CDR3 length: 16 residues. The germline V gene encodes CDR1 LNHDA and CDR2 SQIVND (reference sequence). The CDR3: CASSMRQGGWSYEQYF. CDR3 DNA: TGTGCCAGTAGTATGCGGCAGGGCGGATGGTCCTACGAGCAGTACTTC.